The text below deals with one T cell receptor beta chain. The source of the sample is a study of blood T cell repertoires in COVID-19. As for the study in general: The study drew acute and convalescent COVID-19 samples from the United States, Italy and Spain.

In the study's own analysis: Amplifying reference gene primers gave estimates of nucleated cell counts. Method: immunoSEQ multiplex PCR; TCRdb's copy keeps in-frame clones and lacks some. V and J calls and clone size are copied from that table; D and trimming were computed from the DNA. The sample contains 120,000 to 150,000 clones, around nine tenths of which appear only once. V shed 2 bases and J shed 0 bases, with 10 bases lying between them. CDR3 length equals 16 residues. Germline-derived CDR1 and CDR2 are MDHEN and SYDVKM. The source material was peripheral blood. The clonotype comes from a human donor in a cohort sampled during active COVID-19. This rearrangement joins TRBV28 to TRBJ1-4; maybe TRBD1 (6 bases). The CDR3 DNA sequence: TGTGCCAGCAGTTTACGGGGGGCTGCAACTAATGAAAAACTGTTTTTT. Translated, it gives CASSLRGAATNEKLFF. The whole variable domain, filled in from reference TRBV28 and TRBJ1-4, reads DVKVTQSSRYLVKRTGEKVFLECVQDMDHENMFWYRQDPGLGLRLIYFSYDVKMKEKGDIPEGYSVSREKKERFSLILESASTNQTSMYLCASSLRGAATNEKLFFGSGTQLSVL.